The source of this T cell receptor beta chain is a study of response to subunit inactivated influenza vaccine. General study results and limits: With each seasonal influenza vaccination, the authors suggested, few new T cells are recruited.

J gave up 7 bases and V 6 bases, and 12 bases lay outside the gene matches. CDR3 length: 15 residues. Germline V lookup: CDR1 MNHNS, CDR2 SASEGT. TCRdb reanalysed the RT-PCR reads using MiXCR and keeps one entry per CDR3 protein. The table shows 490,000 or so distinct CDR3 sequences, with approximately 7.7% occurring only once. The sample holds many counts of this clonotype. Its matching antigen is unknown. The TCR comes from a man aged 50 to 69 who received an inactivated influenza vaccine. The V gene is TRBV6-1, the J gene TRBJ1-1, with 9 bases that match TRBD1. Sequencing used PBMCs from blood, obtained less than 30 months after vaccination. CDR3 protein: CASRKSGTGFGEAFF. The CDR3 DNA is TGTGCCAGCAGAAAAAGCGGGACAGGGTTTGGTGAAGCTTTCTTT.